The 9 T cell receptor beta chains given below trace back to one sample, sequenced in a study of T cell changes during pregnancy in multiple sclerosis. Method: immunoSEQ multiplex PCR; TCRdb's copy keeps in-frame clones and lacks some. Of roughly 84,000 clones listed, 80% to 95% are singletons. Sequencing was performed on peripheral blood, taken in the third trimester of pregnancy. The receptors originated from a female donor in good health, enrolled as a control in a pregnancy study.

The rearrangement uses TRBV7-2 and TRBJ1-5; 11 bases agree with TRBD1. V shed 5 bases, J shed 6 bases, and the junction held 12 bases outside the gene matches. This CDR3 is 17 amino acids long. CDR1 is SGHTA, CDR2 FQGNSA, per germline. This chain's CDR3 is CASSPVGTGGGGQPQHF. The CDR3 DNA follows: TGTGCCAGCAGCCCGGTAGGGACAGGGGGTGGAGGTCAGCCCCAGCATTTT. The entire variable domain, with the rest obtained from reference TRBV7-2 and TRBJ1-5, is as follows: GAGVSQSPSNKVTEKGKDVELRCDPISGHTALYWYRQSLGQGLEFLIYFQGNSAPDKSGLPSDRFSAERTGGSVSTLTIQRTQQEDSAVYLCASSPVGTGGGGQPQHFGDGTRLSIL.

Here the CDR3 reads CASSFYRGGYEQYF. DNA of the CDR3: TGTGCCAGCAGTTTTTATAGGGGTGGGTACGAGCAGTACTTC. The chain is built from TRBV28 and TRBJ2-7, with a weak D call TRBD1 (5 bases). Germline loops: CDR1 MDHEN, CDR2 SYDVKM. The CDR3 length is 14 residues. The V and J ends lost 3 bases and 4 bases respectively, with 13 bases between them.

The CDR3 sequence is CASSLDSGEDEQFF. CDR3 in DNA: TGCGCCAGCAGCTTGGACAGCGGCGAGGATGAGCAGTTCTTC. This chain uses TRBV5-1 with TRBJ2-1, with D possibly being TRBD2 (5 bases). Germline loops: CDR1 SGHRS, CDR2 YFSETQ. The V gene lost 0 bases and the J gene lost 8 bases, with 12 bases spanning the gap. The CDR3 loop spans 14 amino acids. The full variable domain, with the rest looked up from reference TRBV5-1 and TRBJ2-1, is KAGVTQTPRYLIKTRGQQVTLSCSPISGHRSVSWYQQTPGQGLQFLFEYFSETQRNKGNFPGRFSGRQFSNSRSEMNVSTLELGDSALYLCASSLDSGEDEQFFGPGTRLTVL.

The chain links TRBV28 to TRBJ2-5; tentative D call: TRBD2 (6 bases). Germline V lookup: CDR1 MDHEN, CDR2 SYDVKM. This CDR3 contains 16 residues. V was pared by 8 bases and J by 2 bases, with 21 bases between. CDR3 in DNA: TGTGCCAGCCCTCCGGTCGGAGGGTGCCCGCAAGAGACCCAGTACTTC. Protein sequence: CASPPVGGCPQETQYF.

The chain uses TRBV9 and TRBJ2-1; 7 positions match TRBD2. J was trimmed by 13 bases and V by 0 bases; bases with no gene match: 10. The CDR3 contains 14 residues. Per germline, CDR1 SGDLS and CDR2 YYNGEE. The CDR3 coding sequence is TGTGCCAGCAGCGTAGAATTAACGGGAGGAGGCCAGTTCTTC. This codes for CASSVELTGGGQFF.

The V and J genes are TRBV27 and TRBJ1-1, with TRBD1 identical over 7 bases. Per germline, CDR1 MNHEY and CDR2 SMNVEV (reference sequence). The CDR3 has 14 residues. Losses at the gene ends were 6 bases for V and 7 bases for J; bases not matched to a gene: 11. The CDR3 loop reads CASSMTGRSGEAFF. CDR3 DNA sequence: TGTGCCAGCAGCATGACAGGGAGATCTGGTGAAGCTTTCTTT.

The V and J genes are TRBV7-2 and TRBJ2-5; 8 bases agree with TRBD1. Germline trimming cut 5 bases from V and 5 bases from J; bases unmatched to any gene: 4. The CDR3 covers 13 residues. Germline loops: CDR1 SGHTA, CDR2 FQGNSA. The CDR3 DNA sequence: TGTGCCAGCAGCCCACAGGGGGGCGAGACCCAGTACTTC. Encoded protein: CASSPQGGETQYF.

The chain has TRBV28 and TRBJ2-7; D remains ambiguous. The CDR3 runs 12 residues. Deletions cut 4 bases from V and 2 bases from J, with 6 bases between. The germline CDR1 and CDR2 sequences are MDHEN and SYDVKM. The CDR3 protein is CASSSGAYEQYF. The CDR3 nucleotides are TGTGCCAGCAGTTCGGGTGCCTACGAGCAGTACTTC.

The chain uses TRBV2 and TRBJ2-3, with TRBD2 matching over 8 bases. Per the germline V gene, CDR1 is SNHLY and CDR2 is FYNNEI. This CDR3 region has 16 residues. Trimming cost V 6 bases and J 2 bases; bases outside gene matches: 10. CDR3 nucleotides: TGTGCCAGCAGCAGCCCAGGGACTAGGACCACAGATACGCAGTATTTT. Translated: CASSSPGTRTTDTQYF.